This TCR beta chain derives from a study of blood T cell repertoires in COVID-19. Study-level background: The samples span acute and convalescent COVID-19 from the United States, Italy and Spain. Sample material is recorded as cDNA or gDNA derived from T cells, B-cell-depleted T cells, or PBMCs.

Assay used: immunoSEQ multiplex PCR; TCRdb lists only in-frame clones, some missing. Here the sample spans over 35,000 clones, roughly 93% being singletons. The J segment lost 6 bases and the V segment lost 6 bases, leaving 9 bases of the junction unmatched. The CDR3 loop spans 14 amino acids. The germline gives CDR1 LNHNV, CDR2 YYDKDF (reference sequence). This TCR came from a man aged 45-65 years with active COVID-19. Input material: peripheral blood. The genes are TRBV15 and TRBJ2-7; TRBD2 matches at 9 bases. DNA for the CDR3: TGTGCCACCAGATTGGGACTAGCCCCTGGCGAGCAGTACTTC. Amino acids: CATRLGLAPGEQYF.